The 11 T cell receptor beta chains in this list originate from one sample, sequenced in a study of T cells in Graves' hyperthyroidism and ophthalmopathy. RNA transcripts provided the source from which TCR beta CDR3 regions were amplified. A first-round RT-PCR of the TCR CDR3 used the HTBI primer set. TCRdb re-analysed the multiplex PCR reads in MiXCR, keeping a single row per CDR3 protein. This table holds under 500,000 distinct CDR3 sequences, roughly 13% found once. Sequences were obtained from blood. These receptors were obtained from a man aged 50-59 years with Graves' ophthalmopathy.

A note on this clonotype: A single base separates this from a much larger clone, so it may be a read error. This chain uses TRBV9 with TRBJ1-2; 10 bases are shared with TRBD1. The J segment lost 7 bases and the V segment lost 4 bases, leaving 4 bases of the junction unmatched. CDR1 is SGDLS, CDR2 YYNGEE, per germline. This CDR3 is 13 amino acids long. CDR3: CASSQGQGLGYTF. The DNA for the CDR3 is TGTGCCAGCAGCCAGGGACAGGGGCTTGGCTACACCTTC.

The table lists this clonotype with many counts. The chain recombines TRBV30 with TRBJ2-3; D gene unclear. Per the germline V gene, CDR1 is GTSNPN and CDR2 is SVGIG (reference sequence). V gave up 3 bases and J gave up 12 bases, with 16 bases separating them. This CDR3 has 12 amino acids. CDR3 bases: TGTGCCTGGAGCCCAATTGACTTTGCACAGTATTTT. It yields the protein CAWSPIDFAQYF.

This clonotype showed up many times. The chain has TRBV14 and TRBJ2-7, with D possibly matching TRBD2 (6 bases). V lost 4 bases to trimming and J lost 6 bases, with 22 bases between them. The CDR3 is 16 amino acids. Germline loops: CDR1 SGHDN, CDR2 FVKESK. The CDR3 DNA sequence: TGTGCCAGCAGCCGCGCGAGGGCGGGACCAACTCTCGAGCAGTACTTC. Translating gives CASSRARAGPTLEQYF. Full variable domain (rest looked up from reference TRBV14 and TRBJ2-7): EAGVTQFPSHSVIEKGQTVTLRCDPISGHDNLYWYRRVMGKEIKFLLHFVKESKQDESGMPNNRFLAERTGGTYSTLKVQPAELEDSGVYFCASSRARAGPTLEQYFGPGTRLTVT.

The sample holds many counts of this clonotype. The gene calls are TRBV7-2 and TRBJ1-2, with 7 bases matching TRBD1. Germline values: CDR1 SGHTA, CDR2 FQGNSA. The V segment lost 4 bases and the J segment 3 bases; nucleotides outside the gene matches: 11. The CDR3 totals 16 residues. The DNA of the CDR3 is TGTGCCAGCAGCTCCCATACGGACAGGCCGGACTATGGCTACACCTTC. Encoded protein: CASSSHTDRPDYGYTF.

This clonotype was seen repeatedly, ten times or more. The chain couples TRBV25-1 to TRBJ2-7; no clear D. The length of the CDR3 is 14 residues. Trimming pared 0 bases from V and 2 bases from J, leaving 8 bases between. The germline V gene has CDR1 MGHDK and CDR2 SYGVNS. Written as DNA, the CDR3 is TGTGCCAGCAGTGAATATATTCTCCCCTACGAGCAGTACTTC. It specifies CASSEYILPYEQYF.

This chain uses TRBV20-1 with TRBJ2-5, with D perhaps being TRBD1 or TRBD2 (6 bases each). V dropped 6 bases and J dropped 0 bases, with 14 bases sitting between them. Germline loops: CDR1 DFQATT, CDR2 SNEGSKA (reference sequence). The CDR3 loop spans 14 amino acids. CDR3 amino acids: CSAVGGRDQETQYF. The CDR3 DNA is TGCAGTGCCGTCGGGGGCCGTGACCAAGAGACCCAGTACTTC.

This clonotype was seen a few times. The chain has TRBV5-4 and TRBJ2-2, with 8 bases that match TRBD1. Germline CDR1 is SGHNT and CDR2 is YYREEE (reference sequence). The V gene end was trimmed by 3 bases and the J gene end by 3 bases; junction bases not matched to a gene: 4. CDR3 length: 15 amino acids. CDR3: CASSSGQADTGELFF. The CDR3 DNA follows: TGTGCCAGCAGCTCGGGACAGGCAGACACCGGGGAGCTGTTTTTT.

This clonotype was counted a few times. The chain combines TRBV30 with TRBJ2-2; 10 bases align to TRBD2. V was pared by 4 bases and J by 1 base, with 3 bases of the junction left unmatched. This CDR3 is built from 15 residues. Per germline, CDR1 GTSNPN and CDR2 SVGIG (reference sequence). In DNA form, the CDR3 reads TGTGCCTGGAAGGCTAGCGGGAGGAACACCGGGGAGCTGTTTTTT. The encoded protein is CAWKASGRNTGELFF.

This clonotype was recorded many times. The chain uses TRBV3-1 and TRBJ2-5, with 7 bases identical to TRBD2. CDR3 length: 16 residues. V trimming: 7 bases; J trimming: 2 bases; junction bases outside the gene matches: 13. Germline loops: CDR1 LGHDT, CDR2 YNNKEL (reference sequence). CDR3 nucleotide sequence: TGTGCCAGCACCTCCGCCGCGGGACTACCACAAGAGACCCAGTACTTC. Residues: CASTSAAGLPQETQYF.

This clonotype was seen once. This could be a read error, since a much larger clone is one nucleotide away. The V gene is TRBV11-3, the J gene TRBJ2-7, with D hard to call. This CDR3 region has 12 residues. Trimming took off 4 bases at V and 7 bases at J, with 11 bases between the two ends. The V gene's germline CDR1 is SGHNT and CDR2 YENEEA. CDR3 residues: CASSSRLGEQYF. The CDR3 DNA reads as TGTGCCAGCAGCTCGAGACTGGGTGAGCAGTACTTC. The full variable domain, with the rest looked up from reference TRBV11-3 and TRBJ2-7, is EAGVVQSPRYKIIEKKQPVAFWCNPISGHNTLYWYLQNLGQGPELLIRYENEEAVDDSQLPKDRFSAERLKGVDSTLKIQPAELGDSAVYLCASSSRLGEQYFGPGTRLTVT.

This clonotype was observed at least ten times. The V gene is TRBV3-1, the J gene TRBJ2-7; no reliable D call. The CDR3 extends over 11 amino acids. Germline lookup yields CDR1 LGHDT and CDR2 YNNKEL (reference sequence). V lost 5 bases and J lost 0, with 2 bases in between. CDR3 DNA: TGTGCCAGCAGCGACTCCTACGAGCAGTACTTC. This gives the protein CASSDSYEQYF.